The T cell receptor (beta chain) under discussion was sequenced for a study of T cells after yellow fever vaccination. As regards this clonotype: The junction departs from germline at one end; a sequencing error may be responsible.

The CDR3 is 14 amino acids. Germline V lookup: CDR1 DFQATT, CDR2 SNEGSKA (reference sequence). TCRdb ran MiXCR on the 5' RACE reads and lists one entry per CDR3 protein. This repertoire shows around 73,000 distinct CDR3 sequences, approximately 8% found once; its top ten account for roughly 41%. Specimen: CD8+ T cells sorted from PBMCs, collected on the day of the yellow fever booster vaccination. The chain recombines TRBV20-1 with TRBJ2-7; a possible D gene is TRBD2 (6 bases). The TCR was taken from a man younger than 45 who received the YFV17D yellow fever vaccine. CDR3 region: CCAGGAGPRYEQYF. CDR3 DNA: TGCTGTGCTGGAGGCGCGGGACCTCGCTACGAGCAGTACTTC.